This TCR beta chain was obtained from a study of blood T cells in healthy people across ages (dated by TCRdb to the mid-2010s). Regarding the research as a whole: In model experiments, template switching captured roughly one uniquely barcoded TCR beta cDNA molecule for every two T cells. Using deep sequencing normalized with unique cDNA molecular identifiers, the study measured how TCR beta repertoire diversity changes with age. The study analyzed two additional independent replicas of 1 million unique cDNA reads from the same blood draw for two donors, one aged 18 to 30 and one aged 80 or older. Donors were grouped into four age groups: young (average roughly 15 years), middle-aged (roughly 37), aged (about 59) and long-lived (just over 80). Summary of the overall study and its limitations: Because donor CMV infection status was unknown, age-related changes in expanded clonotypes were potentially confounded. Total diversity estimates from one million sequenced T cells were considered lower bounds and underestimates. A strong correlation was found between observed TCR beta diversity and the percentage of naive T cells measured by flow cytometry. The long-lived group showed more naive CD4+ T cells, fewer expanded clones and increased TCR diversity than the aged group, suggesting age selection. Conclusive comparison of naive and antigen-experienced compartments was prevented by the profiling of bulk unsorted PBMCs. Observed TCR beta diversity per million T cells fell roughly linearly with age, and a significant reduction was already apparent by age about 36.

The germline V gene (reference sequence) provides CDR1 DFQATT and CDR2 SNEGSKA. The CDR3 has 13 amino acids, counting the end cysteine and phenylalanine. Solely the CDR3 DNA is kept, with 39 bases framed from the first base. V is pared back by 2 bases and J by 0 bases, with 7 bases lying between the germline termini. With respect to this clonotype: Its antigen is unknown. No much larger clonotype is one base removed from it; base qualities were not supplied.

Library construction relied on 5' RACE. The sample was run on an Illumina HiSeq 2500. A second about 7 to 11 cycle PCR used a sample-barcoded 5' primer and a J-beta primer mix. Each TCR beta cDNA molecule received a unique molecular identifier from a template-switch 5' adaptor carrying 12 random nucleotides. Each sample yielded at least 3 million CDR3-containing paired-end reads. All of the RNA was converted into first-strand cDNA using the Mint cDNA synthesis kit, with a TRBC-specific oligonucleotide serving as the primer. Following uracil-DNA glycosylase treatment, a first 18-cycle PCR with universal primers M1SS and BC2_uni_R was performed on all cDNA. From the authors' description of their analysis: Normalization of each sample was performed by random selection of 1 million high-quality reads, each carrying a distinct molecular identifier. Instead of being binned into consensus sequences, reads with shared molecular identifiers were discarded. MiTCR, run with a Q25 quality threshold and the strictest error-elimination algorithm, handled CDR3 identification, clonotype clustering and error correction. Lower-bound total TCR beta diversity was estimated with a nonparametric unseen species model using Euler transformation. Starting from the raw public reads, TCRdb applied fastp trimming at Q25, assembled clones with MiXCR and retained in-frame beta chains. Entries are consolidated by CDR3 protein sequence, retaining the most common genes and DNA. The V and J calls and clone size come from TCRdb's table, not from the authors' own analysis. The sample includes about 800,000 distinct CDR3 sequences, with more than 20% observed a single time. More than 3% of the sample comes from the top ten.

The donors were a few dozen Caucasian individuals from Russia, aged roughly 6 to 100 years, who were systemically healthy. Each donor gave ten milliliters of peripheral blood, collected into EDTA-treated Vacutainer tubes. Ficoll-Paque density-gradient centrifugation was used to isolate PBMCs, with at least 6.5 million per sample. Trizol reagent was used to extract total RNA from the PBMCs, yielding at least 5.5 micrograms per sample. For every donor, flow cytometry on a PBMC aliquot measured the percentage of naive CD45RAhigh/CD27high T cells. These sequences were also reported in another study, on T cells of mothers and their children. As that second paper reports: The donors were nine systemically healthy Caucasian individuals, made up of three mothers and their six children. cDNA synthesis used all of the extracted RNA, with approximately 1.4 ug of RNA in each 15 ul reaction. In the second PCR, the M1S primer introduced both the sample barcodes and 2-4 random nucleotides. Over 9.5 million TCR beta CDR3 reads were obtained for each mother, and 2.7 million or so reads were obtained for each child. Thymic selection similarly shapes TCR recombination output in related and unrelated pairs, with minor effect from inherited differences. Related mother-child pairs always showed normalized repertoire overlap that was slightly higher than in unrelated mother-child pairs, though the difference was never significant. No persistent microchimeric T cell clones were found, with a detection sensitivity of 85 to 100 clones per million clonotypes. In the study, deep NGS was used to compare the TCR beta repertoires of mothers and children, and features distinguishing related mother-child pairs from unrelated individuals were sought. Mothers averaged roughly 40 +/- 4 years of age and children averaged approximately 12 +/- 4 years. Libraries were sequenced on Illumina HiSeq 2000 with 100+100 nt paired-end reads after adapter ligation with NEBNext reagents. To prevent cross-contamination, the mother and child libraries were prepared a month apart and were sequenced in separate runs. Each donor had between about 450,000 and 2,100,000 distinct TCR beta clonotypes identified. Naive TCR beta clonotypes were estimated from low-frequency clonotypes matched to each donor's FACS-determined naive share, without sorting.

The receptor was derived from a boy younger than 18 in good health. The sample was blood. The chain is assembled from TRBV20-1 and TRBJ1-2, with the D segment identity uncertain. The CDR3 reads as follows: CSARNRANYGYTF. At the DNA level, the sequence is TGCAGTGCTAGAAACAGAGCTAACTATGGCTACACCTTC.